These 30 T cell receptor beta chains came from one sample sequenced in a study of T cell repertoires in cytomegalovirus infection. No antigen is known for these receptors. TCRdb re-called the reads through MiXCR, storing one row per CDR3 protein. Among about 500,000 distinct CDR3 sequences listed, roughly a third were seen once. Sequencing was performed on cultured PBMCs, taken from culture after CMV antigen stimulation. The source of these receptors is a human donor in good health (CMV status not recorded). Some clones in this sample may be carry-over from other donors' samples.

In its sample, this clonotype was seen a few times. The rearrangement uses TRBV6-2 or TRBV6-3 and TRBJ2-7; maybe TRBD1 (6 bases). The CDR3 has 15 residues. Germline V gene data show CDR1 as MNHEY and CDR2 as SVGEGT. Trimming shortened V by 7 bases and J by 3 bases, and 19 bases separated the two germline ends. In DNA, the CDR3 is TGTGCCAGCACCCAACAGCCACAGGGCGGCTACGAGCAGTACTTC. It translates to CASTQQPQGGYEQYF.

The chain carries TRBV6-2 or TRBV6-3 and TRBJ2-7, with no clear D. This CDR3 is 12 amino acids long. V was trimmed by 2 bases and J by 4 bases, leaving 6 bases between them. Germline-derived CDR1 and CDR2 are MNHEY and SVGEGT. CDR3 sequence reads: CASSYTLYEQYF. For the CDR3, the DNA is TGTGCCAGCAGTTACACCCTGTACGAGCAGTACTTC.

The rearrangement joins TRBV14 to TRBJ2-1; TRBD2 matches at 7 bases. J lost 10 bases, V lost 1 base, and 13 bases had no gene match. The CDR3 is 16 amino acids. Germline-derived CDR1 and CDR2 are SGHDN and FVKESK. CDR3 coding DNA: TGTGCCAGCAGCCAAGCAGGGAGGGGAGTCGCATACGAGCAGTTCTTC. It is translated as CASSQAGRGVAYEQFF. The whole variable domain, filled in from reference TRBV14 and TRBJ2-1, reads EAGVTQFPSHSVIEKGQTVTLRCDPISGHDNLYWYRRVMGKEIKFLLHFVKESKQDESGMPNNRFLAERTGGTYSTLKVQPAELEDSGVYFCASSQAGRGVAYEQFFGPGTRLTVL.

The gene calls are TRBV5-6 and TRBJ2-5; D not resolved. Germline loops: CDR1 SGHDT, CDR2 YYEEEE. V was trimmed by 2 bases and J by 5 bases, leaving 13 bases between them. This CDR3 is built from 14 residues. The CDR3 DNA reads TGTGCCAGCAGCTTCCAACCTACCCCGGAGACCCAGTACTTC. Translated, it gives CASSFQPTPETQYF.

The rearrangement links TRBV5-1 to TRBJ2-3, with 7 bases matching TRBD2. This CDR3 is 17 amino acids long. The ends lost 2 bases at V and 3 bases at J; junction bases unmatched: 12. Germline V gene data show CDR1 as SGHRS and CDR2 as YFSETQ. The CDR3 sequence: CASSFPRLAGGTDTQYF. The CDR3 DNA reads TGCGCCAGCAGCTTCCCCAGACTAGCCGGGGGGACAGATACGCAGTATTTT.

The chain carries TRBV19 and TRBJ1-1; 7 bases agree with TRBD1. CDR3 length: 17 residues. The junction had 20 bases not matched to a gene; V was cut back by 3 bases and J by 10 bases. The germline V gene has CDR1 LNHDA and CDR2 SQIVND (reference sequence). Here the CDR3 DNA reads TGTGCCAGTAGTATTGATCTCGCCTCTGGGGCAGGGGGTGGAGCTTTCTTT. Translation: CASSIDLASGAGGGAFF.

V gene TRBV6-6 combines with J gene TRBJ2-7, with a weak D call TRBD1 (6 bases). The CDR3 has 17 amino acids. In germline, CDR1 is MNHNY, CDR2 SVGAGI (reference sequence). V lost 0 bases, J lost 1 base, and 16 bases lay in between. CDR3: CASSYSPLGAMSYEQYV. DNA for the CDR3: TGTGCCAGCAGTTACTCTCCCCTGGGGGCAATGTCCTACGAGCAGTACGTC.

This chain joins TRBV7-2 and TRBJ1-5; no clear D. Between the trimmed V and J ends, which lost 1 base and 9 bases, there was a span of 7 bases. Germline V lookup: CDR1 SGHTA, CDR2 FQGNSA. The CDR3 is made up of 12 amino acids. The CDR3 region has the DNA TGTGCCAGCAGCTTAGGCGCAGGGCCCCAGCATTTT. The encoded protein is CASSLGAGPQHF.

V is TRBV28 and J is TRBJ2-7, with a possible D match to TRBD2 (5 bases). The CDR3 consists of 14 residues. Germline V gene sequence: CDR1 MDHEN, CDR2 SYDVKM. V lost 4 bases, J lost 5 bases, and 15 bases lay in between. CDR3 coding DNA: TGTGCCAGCAGTTCCGGGATGTTGAATCACGAGCAGTACTTC. Translated: CASSSGMLNHEQYF.

This CDR3 reads CASRRELGPYEQYF. The CDR3 DNA reads TGTGCCAGCAGGCGGGAGTTGGGACCCTACGAGCAGTACTTC. The J gene is TRBJ2-7, the V gene TRBV28; 7 bases are a match to TRBD2. V lost 6 bases and J lost 2; bases outside the gene matches: 7. CDR1 is MDHEN and CDR2 is SYDVKM in the germline V gene. The CDR3 contains 14 residues.

This chain joins TRBV4-1 and TRBJ1-2, with 7 bases matching TRBD1. The CDR3 is made up of 15 amino acids. Looked up from germline, CDR1 is MGHRA and CDR2 is YSYEKL. With V trimmed by 2 bases and J by 6 bases, 9 bases remained unmatched. Written as DNA, the CDR3 is TGCGCCAGCAGCCAACGAGGGGGCACTCGGGATGGCTACACCTTC. Translated: CASSQRGGTRDGYTF.

The chain carries TRBV5-4 and TRBJ2-5, with 8 bases identical to TRBD2. With V trimmed by 4 bases and J by 5 bases, 10 bases remained unmatched. The CDR3 is 15 residues long. Per the germline V gene, CDR1 is SGHNT and CDR2 is YYREEE (reference sequence). The CDR3 DNA follows: TGTGCCAGCAGCCTCCCTACGGGAGGGCCTGAGACCCAGTACTTC. Translation: CASSLPTGGPETQYF.

V gene TRBV5-4 combines with J gene TRBJ1-1, with D unclear. Trimming shortened V by 7 bases and J by 2 bases, and 12 bases separated the two germline ends. Germline V gene lookup returns CDR1 SGHNT and CDR2 YYREEE (reference sequence). There are 13 residues in the CDR3. CDR3 coding DNA: TGTGCCAGCGAGGACCGTCAAAACACTGAAGCTTTCTTT. This codes for CASEDRQNTEAFF.

The chain couples TRBV12-3 or TRBV12-4 to TRBJ2-1, with D uncertain. Between the trimmed V and J ends, which lost 6 bases and 8 bases, there was a span of 20 bases. This CDR3 spans 15 amino acids. In DNA form, the CDR3 reads TGTGCCAGCAGCGAAACAGTAATTCCTTCCCATGAGCAGTTCTTC. Translated: CASSETVIPSHEQFF.

V usage is TRBV20-1 and J usage is TRBJ2-2, with D maybe TRBD1 (5 bases). Germline V CDR1 and CDR2: DFQATT, SNEGSKA (reference sequence). V was shortened by 5 bases and J by 1 base, with 20 bases between the two germline ends. There are 17 residues in the CDR3. This CDR3 is CSAATPTGNVNTGELFF. The CDR3 region has the DNA TGCAGTGCTGCGACACCTACAGGCAACGTGAACACCGGGGAGCTGTTTTTT.

J is TRBJ2-1 and V is TRBV19; 13 bases align to TRBD2. This CDR3 is built from 17 residues. Looked up from germline, CDR1 is LNHDA and CDR2 is SQIVND (reference sequence). V lost 2 bases, J lost 1 base, and 2 bases stayed unmatched. CDR3 nucleotide sequence: TGTGCCAGTAGTATATGGACTAGCGGGGGATCCTACAATGAGCAGTTCTTC. Translation: CASSIWTSGGSYNEQFF.

This clonotype was counted only a few times. The chain couples TRBV11-2 to TRBJ2-1, with 12 bases matching TRBD2. This CDR3 has 14 amino acids. CDR1 is SGHAT and CDR2 is FQNNGV in the germline V gene. The ends lost 5 bases at V and 9 bases at J; junction bases unmatched: 5. The CDR3 spells CASSPWTSGTEQFF. The DNA for the CDR3 is TGTGCCAGCAGCCCCTGGACTAGCGGGACTGAGCAGTTCTTC.

Details on this clonotype: The junction does not match germline at one end; this may be a read error. The chain combines TRBV6-2 or TRBV6-3 with TRBJ2-1, with TRBD1 matching 11 bases. This CDR3 spans 17 amino acids. Germline V gene sequence: CDR1 MNHEY, CDR2 SVGEGT. CDR3 loop: CASRYSIPGTGGNEQFF. The CDR3 region has the DNA TGTGCCAGCAGATACTCGATACCCGGGACAGGGGGCAATGAGCAGTTCTTC.

The rearrangement links TRBV6-6 to TRBJ1-4; D is undetermined. V was cut by 0 bases and J by 12 bases, with 11 bases left in between. Germline V gene lookup returns CDR1 MNHNY and CDR2 SVGAGI (reference sequence). This CDR3 has 13 amino acids. The CDR3, as DNA: TGTGCCAGCAGTTACTCGCCGGTCCGGGAACTGTTTTTT. It is translated as CASSYSPVRELFF.

This clonotype was recorded a few times. This sequence joins TRBV6-2 or TRBV6-3 and TRBJ2-3, with 7 positions matching TRBD2. The CDR3 length is 14 residues. V was clipped by 2 bases and J by 6 bases; unmatched bases: 5. Germline values: CDR1 MNHEY, CDR2 SVGEGT. The CDR3 sequence is CASSYAGVRDTQYF. The CDR3 DNA follows: TGTGCCAGCAGTTACGCGGGAGTACGTGATACGCAGTATTTT.

This chain links TRBV28 with TRBJ1-3; D gene ambiguous. Germline V CDR1 and CDR2: MDHEN, SYDVKM. Deletions cut 3 bases from V and 4 bases from J, with 10 bases between. This CDR3 region has 14 residues. The CDR3 DNA reads TGTGCCAGCAGTTTCCGCGGCGCGGGAAACACCATATATTTT. Translated, it gives CASSFRGAGNTIYF.

V is TRBV2 and J is TRBJ2-2; TRBD1 might be the D (6 bases). Germline V CDR1 and CDR2: SNHLY, FYNNEI. V shed 6 bases and J shed 8 bases, with 16 bases lying between them. This CDR3 has 14 amino acids. The CDR3 sequence is CASREQTGPGELFF. In DNA form, the CDR3 reads TGTGCCAGCAGGGAGCAGACAGGCCCTGGGGAGCTGTTTTTT.

This chain uses TRBV19 with TRBJ2-1, with no clear D. From germline, CDR1 is LNHDA and CDR2 SQIVND (reference sequence). Trimming shortened V by 10 bases and J by 0 bases, and 13 bases separated the two germline ends. The CDR3 runs 14 residues. CDR3: CATGRLSSYNEQFF. CDR3 DNA sequence: TGTGCCACCGGGCGGCTCAGCTCCTACAATGAGCAGTTCTTC.

V is TRBV6-5 and J is TRBJ2-1; no definite D call. Germline CDR1 is MNHEY and CDR2 is SVGAGI. The germline V and J ends were trimmed by 0 bases and 7 bases, with 10 bases remaining between them. This CDR3 comprises 14 residues. The CDR3, as DNA: TGTGCCAGCAGTTACTCGAGTGTTGGGAATGAGCAGTTCTTC. This codes for CASSYSSVGNEQFF.

This clonotype was detected once. The chain has TRBV4-2 and TRBJ2-7; 10 bases map to TRBD1. V gave up 6 bases and J gave up 4 bases; unmatched junction bases: 9. Per germline, CDR1 LGHNA and CDR2 YNFKEQ. CDR3 length: 15 residues. The CDR3 sequence: CASSTKGTGDYEQYF. The CDR3 DNA follows: TGTGCCAGCAGTACTAAAGGGACAGGGGATTACGAGCAGTACTTC.

The chain carries TRBV3-1 and TRBJ2-5, with TRBD1 matching 12 bases. The CDR3 contains 16 residues. Unmatched junction bases numbered 6, after V lost 5 bases and J lost 2 bases. The V gene's germline CDR1 is LGHDT and CDR2 YNNKEL (reference sequence). Here the CDR3 DNA reads TGTGCCAGCAGCGATGGGGACAGGGGGCAACAAGAGACCCAGTACTTC. It codes for CASSDGDRGQQETQYF.

J is TRBJ2-7 and V is TRBV7-2; TRBD2 agrees at 8 bases. V shed 5 bases, J shed 0 bases, and the junction held 6 bases outside the gene matches. The CDR3 is 15 amino acids. Germline loops: CDR1 SGHTA, CDR2 FQGNSA. CDR3 region: CASSRSGTSSYEQYF. CDR3 DNA: TGTGCCAGCAGCCGGTCGGGGACTAGCTCCTACGAGCAGTACTTC.

This chain joins TRBV9 and TRBJ2-1; 14 bases line up with TRBD2. The CDR3 is made up of 16 amino acids. Germline V gene sequence: CDR1 SGDLS, CDR2 YYNGEE. With V trimmed by 1 base and J by 6 bases, 3 bases remained unmatched. The CDR3 region has the DNA TGTGCCAGCAGCGTAAGACTAGCGGGAGGGGTCAATGAGCAGTTCTTC. Protein sequence: CASSVRLAGGVNEQFF.

The V and J genes are TRBV6-2 or TRBV6-3 and TRBJ2-1; 7 bases are a match to TRBD2. CDR3 length: 15 residues. Germline loops: CDR1 MNHEY, CDR2 SVGEGT. V was pared by 2 bases and J by 7 bases, with 8 bases of the junction left unmatched. The CDR3 sequence is CASSYAQGLWNEQFF. The CDR3 DNA reads TGTGCCAGCAGTTACGCCCAGGGACTATGGAATGAGCAGTTCTTC.

This clonotype was found a few times. J is TRBJ2-4 and V is TRBV7-2, with TRBD2 identical over 11 bases. Germline loops: CDR1 SGHTA, CDR2 FQGNSA. The CDR3 covers 15 residues. V was clipped by 3 bases and J by 5 bases; unmatched bases: 3. CDR3 residues: CASSLTSGAQNIQYF. In DNA, the CDR3 is TGTGCCAGCAGCTTGACTAGCGGGGCTCAAAACATTCAGTACTTC.